This TCR beta chain was sequenced for a study of blood T cell repertoires in COVID-19. Germline loops: CDR1 SGHKS, CDR2 YYEKEE (reference sequence). Trimming cost V 1 base and J 4 bases, with 5 bases left between them. This CDR3 is 13 amino acids long. Using immunoSEQ multiplex PCR, the repertoire was profiled, and TCRdb retains in-frame clones only, with some absent. Among roughly 390,000 clones, around 87% were seen once, and the ten largest hold 10%. This chain joins TRBV5-5 and TRBJ2-2, with D perhaps TRBD2 (5 bases). The sample comprised peripheral blood. The receptor was isolated from a woman aged 25 to 39 with COVID-19, enrolled during active disease. CDR3 bases: TGTGCCAGCAGCTTGAGCGGCACCGGGGAGCTGTTTTTT. Translating gives CASSLSGTGELFF.